This record looks at one T cell receptor beta chain sequence and its context. Its antigen has not been determined. No clone much larger than this one lies a single base away; base qualities are absent. The CDR3 spans 13 residues, from the cysteine through the phenylalanine. Solely the CDR3 DNA is kept, with 39 bases framed from the first base. CDR1 and CDR2 (SGHVS, FQNEAQ) derive from the germline V gene. V is cut by 0 bases and J by 12 bases, and the space between the germline ends is 13 bases. Genomic DNA was extracted from sorted cells for sequencing of the TCRbeta CDR3 region. The immunoSEQ Assay was used for sequencing of TCRbeta CDR3 regions. TCRdb obtained this table from immuneACCESS and retained in-frame rearrangements with V and J assigned. These tables miss some clones; where compared with another copy, unresolved V genes account for less than half of the shortfall, and the remainder is unexplained. This sample holds fewer than 85,000 clones; approximately 84% were observed only once. The ten largest make up 4.4% of the sample.

This entry comes from a study of OX40 agonist ivuxolimab in advanced cancers. About the full investigation: Ivuxolimab, which targeted the costimulatory receptor OX40 (CD134), was an agonistic, fully human IgG2 monoclonal antibody. Intravenous ivuxolimab was administered to patients every 2 weeks at six dose levels: 0.01, 0.1, 0.3, 1.5, 3 and 10 mg/kg. Of the 52 patients in dose escalation, 19 had hepatocellular carcinoma, some 15 had melanoma, 9 had renal cell carcinoma and 9 had head and neck cancer. The dose-escalation cohort was about 86% male with a mean age of 60 years, ranging from roughly 20 to 80. Prior anti-PD-1, anti-PD-L1 or anti-CTLA-4 therapy was permitted, and 30% to 50% of dose-escalation patients had received checkpoint inhibitors. Partial responses occurred in three dose-escalation patients: two with cutaneous melanoma and one with hepatocellular carcinoma. The purpose of peripheral TCRbeta sequencing was to test whether ivuxolimab changed TCR sequence diversity and led to clonal T-cell expansion. The monotherapy dose-escalation portion (N ≈ 52 patients) of the phase I ivuxolimab trial is reported in the paper. Summary of the overall study and its limitations: Low levels of normalized T-cell clonal expansion were also seen in some nonresponding patients. The antigen specificity of the peripheral T cells that underwent clonal expansion was not determined. In partial responders in the 0.1-3.0 mg/kg groups, normalized peripheral clonal expansion was found to be among the lowest, especially among CD8+ T cells. After ivuxolimab, CD8+ T cells had more expanded clones than CD4+ T cells on average. Clonal expansion of both CD4+ and CD8+ blood T cells was observed from baseline to week 6 at doses 0.1 to 3.0 mg/kg.

The trial excluded patients who had a history of autoimmune disease or who were on systemic immunosuppression. Peripheral blood for TCR sequencing was collected from all dose cohorts at baseline, on cycle 4 day 1, and on cycle 7 day 1. Samples came from an open-label, multicenter, first-in-human phase I dose-escalation trial of ivuxolimab. Adults with locally advanced or metastatic head and neck squamous cell, hepatocellular, melanoma or renal cell carcinoma were enrolled in the trial. Before TCR sequencing, CD4+ T cells and CD8+ T cells from peripheral blood were sorted into separate populations. The chain is assembled from TRBV7-8 and TRBJ2-3, with a tentative D call of TRBD1 or TRBD2, each matching 5 bases. The input for sequencing was CD4+ or CD8+ T cells sorted from blood, taken in a trial of the OX40 agonist ivuxolimab. This TCR derives from an adult with an advanced solid tumor such as melanoma, head and neck, liver or kidney cancer. The nucleotides are TGTGCCAGCAGCTTAGCGCTGGGGGAACCACAGTATTTT. This encodes CASSLALGEPQYF.